These 21 T cell receptor beta chains were all obtained from the same sample, sequenced in a study of blood T cell repertoires in COVID-19. Data came from immunoSEQ multiplex PCR; TCRdb stores just in-frame clones and leaves some out. The sample lists some 390,000 clones, 75% to 90% occurring once. The specimen was PBMCs or T cells enriched from blood (not recorded which). The receptors were sampled from a young man who had recovered from COVID-19.

J is TRBJ2-1 and V is TRBV28, with a tentative D call TRBD1 (6 bases). This CDR3 spans 13 amino acids. V was trimmed by 7 bases and J by 6 bases, leaving 13 bases between them. In germline, CDR1 is MDHEN, CDR2 SYDVKM. Here the CDR3 DNA reads TGTGCCAGCACCAAGGGGGAATCCAATGAGCAGTTCTTC. Translation: CASTKGESNEQFF.

This sequence joins TRBV6-5 and TRBJ2-7; possibly TRBD2 for D (5 bases). V lost 3 bases and J lost 6, with 15 bases in between. The CDR3 has 14 amino acids. CDR1 and CDR2 from the germline V gene are MNHEY and SVGAGI. The CDR3: CASSYRTPTTEQYF. DNA of the CDR3: TGTGCCAGCAGTTATCGGACTCCGACTACCGAGCAGTACTTC.

The chain joins TRBV6-1 to TRBJ1-2; no reliable D call. This CDR3 has 13 amino acids. Germline V lookup: CDR1 MNHNS, CDR2 SASEGT. V was clipped by 1 base and J by 8 bases, with 11 bases between them. DNA of the CDR3: TGTGCCAGCAGTGAAGACGGTCTTAACGGCTACACCTTC. It specifies CASSEDGLNGYTF.

The V gene is TRBV19, the J gene TRBJ2-1, with 9 bases identical to TRBD1. Germline V gene lookup returns CDR1 LNHDA and CDR2 SQIVND (reference sequence). The ends lost 3 bases at V and 7 bases at J; junction bases unmatched: 10. The length of the CDR3 is 16 residues. The CDR3 DNA is TGTGCCAGTAGTATCGGGGGACAGGGACGCCGGAATGAGCAGTTCTTC. Translation: CASSIGGQGRRNEQFF.

V is TRBV5-6 and J is TRBJ2-7, with 9 bases fitting TRBD1. Germline V gives CDR1 SGHDT, CDR2 YYEEEE. V lost 3 bases to trimming and J lost 5 bases; unmatched junction nucleotides: 3. The CDR3 spans 13 residues. The CDR3 loop reads CASSSGDRDEQYF. The CDR3 region has the DNA TGTGCCAGCAGCTCTGGGGACAGGGACGAGCAGTACTTC.

This clone has only one observation. The chain uses TRBV25-1 and TRBJ2-3; no clear D. CDR1 and CDR2 from the germline V gene are MGHDK and SYGVNS. V shed 5 bases and J shed 2 bases, with 8 bases lying between them. CDR3 size: 13 residues. CDR3 DNA: TGTGCCAGCAGTAAACAGACCACAGATACGCAGTATTTT. This sequence encodes CASSKQTTDTQYF.

This clone is a singleton in its sample. The chain has TRBV7-9 and TRBJ2-2, with 9 bases that match TRBD1. The CDR3 spans 16 residues. The V and J ends lost 0 bases and 4 bases, in that order; junction bases with no gene match: 3. Looked up from germline, CDR1 is SEHNR and CDR2 is FQNEAQ (reference sequence). The CDR3 is CASSLANRGLTGELFF. As DNA, the CDR3 is TGTGCCAGCAGCTTAGCGAACAGGGGGCTCACCGGGGAGCTGTTTTTT. Full variable domain (missing parts from reference TRBV7-9 and TRBJ2-2): DTGVSQNPRHKITKRGQNVTFRCDPISEHNRLYWYRQTLGQGPEFLTYFQNEAQLEKSRLLSDRFSAERPKGSFSTLEIQRTEQGDSAMYLCASSLANRGLTGELFFGEGSRLTVL.

This clone came up once. The chain couples TRBV5-1 to TRBJ2-7; no clear D gene. Germline assignment: CDR1 SGHRS and CDR2 YFSETQ. The CDR3 contains 14 residues. V shed 0 bases and J shed 4 bases, with 11 bases lying between them. CDR3 amino acids: CASSLEAGSYEQYF. DNA for the CDR3: TGCGCCAGCAGCTTGGAGGCAGGTTCATACGAGCAGTACTTC.

The CDR3, as DNA: TGTGCCTGGAGTGTACAGGGAGGGGAACTGTTTTTT. It is translated as CAWSVQGGELFF. The chain links TRBV30 to TRBJ1-4, with D perhaps matching TRBD1 (6 bases). The CDR3 length is 12 residues. Trimming left V 0 bases short and J 12 bases short, with 11 bases between. Per germline, CDR1 GTSNPN and CDR2 SVGIG (reference sequence).

The gene calls are TRBV6-5 and TRBJ2-7; 7 bases are a match to TRBD2. V was clipped by 7 bases and J by 0 bases; unmatched bases: 6. CDR3 length equals 14 residues. Germline V gene sequence: CDR1 MNHEY, CDR2 SVGAGI. CDR3: CASKAAGSSYEQYF. For the CDR3, the DNA is TGTGCCAGCAAAGCAGCGGGGAGCTCCTACGAGCAGTACTTC.

The rearrangement uses TRBV6-5 and TRBJ1-2; 7 nucleotides agree with TRBD1. V lost 0 bases and J lost 3; bases outside the gene matches: 4. Looked up from germline, CDR1 is MNHEY and CDR2 is SVGAGI. The CDR3 runs 15 residues. The CDR3 spells CASSYSDTGDYGYTF. As DNA, the CDR3 is TGTGCCAGCAGTTACTCAGATACAGGGGACTATGGCTACACCTTC.

The rearrangement links TRBV7-9 to TRBJ2-3; unclear D gene. The V and J ends lost 7 bases and 0 bases respectively, with 11 bases between them. CDR1 is SEHNR, CDR2 FQNEAQ, per germline (reference sequence). CDR3 length: 14 residues. This CDR3 is CASTERISTDTQYF. CDR3 DNA: TGTGCCAGCACGGAGCGAATTAGCACAGATACGCAGTATTTT.

V and J are TRBV25-1 and TRBJ2-7; the match to TRBD1 covers 8 bases. J lost 2 bases, V lost 0 bases, and 6 bases had no gene match. Germline V lookup: CDR1 MGHDK, CDR2 SYGVNS. The CDR3 is made up of 16 amino acids. CDR3 region: CASSEYSRGPTYEQYF. CDR3 DNA sequence: TGTGCCAGCAGTGAATATAGCAGGGGGCCTACCTACGAGCAGTACTTC.

The V gene is TRBV4-1, the J gene TRBJ2-7, with a weak D call TRBD1 (5 bases). The CDR3 has 13 amino acids. Per the germline V gene, CDR1 is MGHRA and CDR2 is YSYEKL. V dropped 6 bases and J dropped 3 bases, with 12 bases sitting between them. The CDR3 sequence is CASSLKDSYEQYF. The DNA for the CDR3 is TGCGCCAGCAGTCTAAAAGACAGCTACGAGCAGTACTTC.

The chain carries TRBV18 and TRBJ2-1; no reliable D call. Deletions cut 3 bases from V and 8 bases from J, with 8 bases between. This CDR3 contains 12 residues. Germline V gene sequence: CDR1 KGHSH, CDR2 LQKENI. This CDR3 reads CASSPISYEQFF. In DNA form, the CDR3 reads TGTGCCAGCTCACCTATAAGCTATGAGCAGTTCTTC. The whole variable domain, remainder taken from reference TRBV18 and TRBJ2-1, is NAGVMQNPRHLVRRRGQEARLRCSPMKGHSHVYWYRQLPEEGLKFMVYLQKENIIDESGMPKERFSAEFPKEGPSILRIQQVVRGDSAAYFCASSPISYEQFFGPGTRLTVL.

J is TRBJ2-1 and V is TRBV5-1; 13 nucleotides match TRBD2. V gave up 3 bases and J gave up 9 bases; unmatched junction bases: 6. CDR1 is SGHRS and CDR2 is YFSETQ in the germline V gene. The CDR3 consists of 15 residues. The CDR3 spells CASSWEGLAGTEQFF. DNA of the CDR3: TGCGCCAGCAGCTGGGAGGGACTAGCGGGAACTGAGCAGTTCTTC.

CDR3 region: CASSPDSNNEQFF. In DNA form, the CDR3 reads TGTGCCAGCAGTCCTGACAGCAACAATGAGCAGTTCTTC. This chain links TRBV3-1 (or the pseudogene TRBV3-2) with TRBJ2-1; maybe TRBD1 (5 bases). Germline V gene lookup returns CDR1 LGHDT and CDR2 YNNKEL (reference sequence). The CDR3 is made up of 13 amino acids. Trimming shortened V by 6 bases and J by 5 bases, and 11 bases separated the two germline ends.

The chain combines TRBV10-3 with TRBJ1-3; D remains unclear. Germline V gives CDR1 ENHRY, CDR2 SYGVKD. The V end was cut by 7 bases, the J end by 0 bases, with 13 bases between. CDR3 length: 15 amino acids. CDR3 in DNA: TGTGCCATCACCGACTCAAGGAGCTCTGGAAACACCATATATTTT. Translation gives CAITDSRSSGNTIYF.

The gene calls are TRBV19 and TRBJ2-1; D gene uncertain. The CDR3 runs 16 residues. The V end lost 5 bases, the J end lost 5 bases, and 19 bases lay between the germline ends. Germline-derived CDR1 and CDR2 are LNHDA and SQIVND (reference sequence). The CDR3 nucleotides are TGTGCCAGTAGTGGAGTACGTGGAAAAAGACACAATGAGCAGTTCTTC. Its protein product is CASSGVRGKRHNEQFF.

The J gene is TRBJ2-1, the V gene TRBV18; a possible D gene is TRBD2 (6 bases). From germline, CDR1 is KGHSH and CDR2 LQKENI. The CDR3 extends over 15 amino acids. Between the trimmed V and J ends, which lost 1 base and 2 bases, there was a span of 9 bases. The CDR3 loop is CASSPRLGAYNEQFF. The CDR3 nucleotides read TGTGCCAGCTCACCACGACTAGGGGCCTACAATGAGCAGTTCTTC.

CDR3 sequence reads: CASSPRTEHGYTF. The CDR3 nucleotides read TGTGCCAGCTCACCAAGAACAGAGCATGGCTACACCTTC. The chain joins TRBV18 to TRBJ1-2; unclear D gene. V was shortened by 2 bases and J by 6 bases, with 10 bases between the two germline ends. Germline lookup yields CDR1 KGHSH and CDR2 LQKENI. The CDR3 runs to 13 residues.